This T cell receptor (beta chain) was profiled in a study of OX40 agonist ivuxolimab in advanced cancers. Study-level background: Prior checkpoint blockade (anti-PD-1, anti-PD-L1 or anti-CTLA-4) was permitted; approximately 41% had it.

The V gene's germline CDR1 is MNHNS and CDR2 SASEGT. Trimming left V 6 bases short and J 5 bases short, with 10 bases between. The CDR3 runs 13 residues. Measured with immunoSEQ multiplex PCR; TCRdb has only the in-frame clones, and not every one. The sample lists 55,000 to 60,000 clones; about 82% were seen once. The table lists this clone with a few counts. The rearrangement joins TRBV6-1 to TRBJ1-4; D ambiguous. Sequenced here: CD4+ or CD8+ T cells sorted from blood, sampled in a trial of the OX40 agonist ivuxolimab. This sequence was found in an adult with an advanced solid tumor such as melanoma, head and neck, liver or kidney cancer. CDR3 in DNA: TGTGCCAGCAGCCTCGAGATCAATGAAAAACTGTTTTTT. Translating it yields CASSLEINEKLFF.